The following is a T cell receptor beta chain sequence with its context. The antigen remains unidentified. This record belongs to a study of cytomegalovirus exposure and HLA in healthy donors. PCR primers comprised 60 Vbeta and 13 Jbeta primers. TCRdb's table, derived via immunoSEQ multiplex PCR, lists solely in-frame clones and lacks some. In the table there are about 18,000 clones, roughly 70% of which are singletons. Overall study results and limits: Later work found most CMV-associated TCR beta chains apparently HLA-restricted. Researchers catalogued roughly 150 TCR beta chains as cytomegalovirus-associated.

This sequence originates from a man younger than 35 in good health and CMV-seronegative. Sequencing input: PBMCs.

The CDR3 loop is CASSQDIRQFNEKLFF. CDR3 DNA sequence: TGCGCCAGCAGCCAAGACATCCGACAGTTTAATGAAAAACTGTTTTTT. The chain joins TRBV4-1 to TRBJ1-4, with a tentative D call TRBD1 (5 bases). V lost 0 bases, J lost 4 bases, and 12 bases lay in between. The CDR3 runs to 16 residues. Germline loops: CDR1 MGHRA, CDR2 YSYEKL.